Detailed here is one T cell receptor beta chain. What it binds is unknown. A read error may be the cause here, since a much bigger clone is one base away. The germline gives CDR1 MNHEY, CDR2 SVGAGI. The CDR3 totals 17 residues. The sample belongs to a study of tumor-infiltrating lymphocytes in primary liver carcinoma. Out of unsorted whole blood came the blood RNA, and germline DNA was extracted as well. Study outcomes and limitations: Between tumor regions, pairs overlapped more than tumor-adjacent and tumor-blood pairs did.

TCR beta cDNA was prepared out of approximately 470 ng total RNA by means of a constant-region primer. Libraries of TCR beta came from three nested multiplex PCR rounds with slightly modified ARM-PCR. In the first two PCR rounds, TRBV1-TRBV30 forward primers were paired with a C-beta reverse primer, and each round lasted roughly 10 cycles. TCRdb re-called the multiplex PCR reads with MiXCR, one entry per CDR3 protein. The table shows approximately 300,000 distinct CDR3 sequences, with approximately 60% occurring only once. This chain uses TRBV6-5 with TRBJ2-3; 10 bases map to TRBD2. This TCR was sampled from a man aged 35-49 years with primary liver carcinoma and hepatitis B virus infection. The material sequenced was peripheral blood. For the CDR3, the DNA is TGTGCCAGCAGTTACTCGAATCTAGCGGGAGCGAGAGATACGCACTATTTT. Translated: CASSYSNLAGARDTHYF.